One sample yielded the 13 T cell receptor beta chains listed below, sequenced in a study of T cells in localized non-small cell lung cancer (TCRdb year 2020). Libraries came from the immunoSEQ multiplex PCR assay. Sourced from immuneACCESS, this table was stored by TCRdb with only in-frame sequences that have V and J called. A share of the clones is absent; for the studies checked, an unresolved V gene accounts for under half, and the remainder has no known explanation. Recorded for this sample are 24,000 or so clones; about nine tenths of them occurred a single time. Around 7% of the sample is taken by the ten largest. This specimen was peripheral blood, taken before any cancer treatment. All receptors come from a woman aged 35 to 69 with stage I lung adenocarcinoma.

This chain joins TRBV5-1 and TRBJ2-6; tentative D call: TRBD1 (6 bases). This CDR3 has 16 amino acids. Germline V lookup: CDR1 SGHRS, CDR2 YFSETQ. V dropped 0 bases and J dropped 0 bases, with 7 bases sitting between them. The CDR3 coding sequence is TGCGCCAGCAGCTTGGACAGGGCCTCTGGGGCCAACGTCCTGACTTTC. Amino acid sequence: CASSLDRASGANVLTF.

This rearrangement joins TRBV10-3 to TRBJ1-3; D not certain. This CDR3 region has 14 residues. Looked up from germline, CDR1 is ENHRY and CDR2 is SYGVKD. V lost 8 bases and J 2 bases, leaving 13 bases between the germline ends. CDR3 nucleotides: TGTGCCATCTGGGTCGGACCGCCTGGAAACACCATATATTTT. Encoded protein: CAIWVGPPGNTIYF.

The chain is built from TRBV7-9 and TRBJ2-1, with D perhaps TRBD2 (5 bases). V lost 3 bases and J 10 bases, leaving 10 bases between the germline ends. CDR3 length: 12 residues. Germline V gives CDR1 SEHNR, CDR2 FQNEAQ (reference sequence). The DNA of the CDR3 is TGTGCCAGCAGCTTCGAAGGACTCGAGCAGTTCTTC. Amino acids: CASSFEGLEQFF.

The V gene is TRBV20-1, the J gene TRBJ1-1; no clear D. The V end lost 0 bases, the J end lost 12 bases, and 11 bases lay between the germline ends. This CDR3 has 11 amino acids. Germline CDR1 and CDR2: DFQATT and SNEGSKA (reference sequence). The CDR3 sequence is CSARDTYQTFF. CDR3 coding DNA: TGCAGTGCTAGAGACACCTACCAGACTTTCTTT.

This rearrangement joins TRBV7-9 to TRBJ1-6; TRBD1 is a possible D gene (5 bases). The germline V gene encodes CDR1 SEHNR and CDR2 FQNEAQ (reference sequence). The CDR3 loop spans 16 amino acids. The ends were cut back, 3 bases at V and 7 bases at J, with 16 bases in the middle. For the CDR3, the DNA is TGTGCCAGCAGCTTGGGGCAGGGCTTCTACAATTCACCCCTCCACTTT. Amino acid sequence: CASSLGQGFYNSPLHF.

This chain connects TRBV29-1 to TRBJ2-3; tentatively, D is TRBD2 (6 bases). Germline CDR1 is SQVTM and CDR2 is ANQGSEA. CDR3 length equals 16 residues. With 3 bases removed from V and 4 bases from J, the gap between germline ends came to 20 bases. The CDR3 here is CSVDRTPLREADTQYF. The CDR3 region has the DNA TGCAGCGTTGATCGAACCCCTCTGAGGGAGGCAGATACGCAGTATTTT.

The chain combines TRBV7-2 with TRBJ2-1; TRBD2 agrees at 7 bases. The CDR3 covers 16 residues. CDR1 is SGHTA, CDR2 FQGNSA, per germline. Trimming took 5 bases from V and 3 from J; bases not matched to a gene: 10. CDR3 nucleotides: TGTGCCAGCAGCGTAGGAGGCGGGGGATTCTACAATGAGCAGTTCTTC. Translation gives CASSVGGGGFYNEQFF.

The rearrangement links TRBV4-2 to TRBJ2-7, with D perhaps TRBD2 (6 bases). V was pared by 4 bases and J by 7 bases, with 23 bases between. The CDR3 is made up of 16 amino acids. CDR1 is LGHNA and CDR2 is YNFKEQ in the germline V gene. The CDR3 sequence: CASSPRGGRRAEEQYF. DNA of the CDR3: TGTGCCAGCAGCCCACGGGGAGGACGGAGGGCGGAGGAGCAGTACTTC.

This clone was counted a single time. The V gene is TRBV27, the J gene TRBJ2-5, with D perhaps assigned TRBD1 or TRBD2 (5 bases each). CDR3 size: 13 residues. Germline V gene sequence: CDR1 MNHEY, CDR2 SMNVEV (reference sequence). Trimming left V 10 bases short and J 4 bases short, with 16 bases between. This chain's CDR3 is CATATGARETQYF. The DNA of the CDR3 is TGTGCCACAGCGACCGGGGCGCGAGAGACCCAGTACTTC.

The genes are TRBV28 and TRBJ1-2, with D perhaps matching TRBD1 (5 bases). CDR3 size: 14 residues. V was clipped by 3 bases and J by 5 bases, with 13 bases between them. Germline CDR1 reads MDHEN; CDR2 reads SYDVKM. CDR3 in amino acids: CASSFMGPRYGYTF. The CDR3 nucleotides are TGTGCCAGCAGTTTTATGGGACCGCGGTATGGCTACACCTTC.

The chain uses TRBV18 and TRBJ2-7; D remains unclear. Trimming removed 3 bases at V and 0 bases at J, with 6 bases between. The length of the CDR3 is 13 residues. Germline assignment: CDR1 KGHSH and CDR2 LQKENI. The CDR3 region is CASSPHPSYEQYF. The CDR3 DNA reads TGTGCCAGCTCACCGCACCCCTCCTACGAGCAGTACTTC.

The gene calls are TRBV7-3 and TRBJ2-7, with D perhaps TRBD2 (5 bases). From germline, CDR1 is SGHTA and CDR2 FQGTGA. Trimming left V 5 bases short and J 5 bases short, with 13 bases between. The CDR3 has 13 residues. This chain's CDR3 is CASSKTNGDEQYF. CDR3 sequence (DNA): TGTGCCAGCAGCAAAACGAACGGGGACGAGCAGTACTTC.

The V call is TRBV7-8, the J call TRBJ2-7; 12 bases are shared with TRBD2. Germline V gives CDR1 SGHVS, CDR2 FQNEAQ. This CDR3 comprises 16 residues. Unmatched junction bases numbered 10, after V lost 6 bases and J lost 4 bases. CDR3 sequence: CASSTALAGGSYEQYF. The DNA for the CDR3 is TGTGCCAGCAGTACTGCTCTAGCGGGAGGGTCGTACGAGCAGTACTTC.